This TCR beta chain appears in the sequencing data of a study of preoperative IRX-2 immunotherapy in early breast cancer. Generated by immunoSEQ multiplex PCR, the TCRdb table keeps only in-frame clones and is missing some. The sample includes 34,000 or so clones, less than 90% of them seen just once. V lost 4 bases and J lost 8, with 11 bases in between. The CDR3 length is 11 residues. CDR1 and CDR2 (germline): GTSNPN, SVGIG (reference sequence). Treatment denoted: preoperative locoregional IRX-2 cytokine immunotherapy. Samples came from a phase Ib trial of preoperative locoregional IRX-2 cytokine immunotherapy.

The sample was lymph node tissue, taken from a patient treated with IRX-2 immunotherapy. This rearrangement joins TRBV30 to TRBJ1-2, with D unclear. The sequence derives from a human donor with breast cancer. CDR3 nucleotides: TGTGCCTGGACTTTGAACGGAGGCTACACCTTC. It translates to CAWTLNGGYTF.